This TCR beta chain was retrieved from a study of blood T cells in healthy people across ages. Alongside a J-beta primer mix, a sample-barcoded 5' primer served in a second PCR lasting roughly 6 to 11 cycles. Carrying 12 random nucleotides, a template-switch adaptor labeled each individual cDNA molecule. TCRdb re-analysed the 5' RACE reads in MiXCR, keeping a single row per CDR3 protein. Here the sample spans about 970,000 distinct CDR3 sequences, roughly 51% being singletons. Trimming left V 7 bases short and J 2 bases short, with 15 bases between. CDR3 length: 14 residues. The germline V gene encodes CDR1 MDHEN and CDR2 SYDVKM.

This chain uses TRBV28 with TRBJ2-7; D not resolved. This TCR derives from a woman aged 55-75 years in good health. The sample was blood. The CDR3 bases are TGTGCCAGCACCCGCAGGTTCGGCGCCTACGAGCAGTACTTC. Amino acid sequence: CASTRRFGAYEQYF.